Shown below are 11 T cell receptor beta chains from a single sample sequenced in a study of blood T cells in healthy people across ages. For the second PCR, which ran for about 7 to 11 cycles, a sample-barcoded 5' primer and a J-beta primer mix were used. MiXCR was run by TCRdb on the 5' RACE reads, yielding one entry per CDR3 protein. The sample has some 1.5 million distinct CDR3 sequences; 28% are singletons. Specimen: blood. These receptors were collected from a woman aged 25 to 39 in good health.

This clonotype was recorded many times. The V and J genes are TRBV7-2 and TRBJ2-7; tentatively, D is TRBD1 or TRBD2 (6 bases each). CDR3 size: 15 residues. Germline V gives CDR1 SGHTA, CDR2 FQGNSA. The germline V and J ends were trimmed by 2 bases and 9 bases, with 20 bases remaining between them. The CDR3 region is CASSLYRGSSGGQYF. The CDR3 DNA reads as TGTGCCAGCAGCTTATATAGGGGGAGTAGCGGAGGGCAGTACTTC.

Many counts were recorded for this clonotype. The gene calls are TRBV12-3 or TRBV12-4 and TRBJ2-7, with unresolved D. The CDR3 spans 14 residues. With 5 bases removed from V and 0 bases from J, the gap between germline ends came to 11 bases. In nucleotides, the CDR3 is TGTGCCAGCAGTCTCAGCAGTATCTCCTACGAGCAGTACTTC. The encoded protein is CASSLSSISYEQYF.

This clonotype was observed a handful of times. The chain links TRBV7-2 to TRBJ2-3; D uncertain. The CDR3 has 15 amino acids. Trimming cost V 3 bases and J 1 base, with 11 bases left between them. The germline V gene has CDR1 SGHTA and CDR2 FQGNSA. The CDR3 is CASSLNWPRTDTQYF. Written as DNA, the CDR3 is TGTGCCAGCAGCTTGAACTGGCCCCGCACAGATACGCAGTATTTT.

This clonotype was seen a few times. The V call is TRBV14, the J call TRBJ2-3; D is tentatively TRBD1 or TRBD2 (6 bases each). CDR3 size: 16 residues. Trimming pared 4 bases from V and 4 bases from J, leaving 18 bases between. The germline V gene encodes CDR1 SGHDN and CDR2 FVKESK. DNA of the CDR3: TGTGCCAGCAGCCCCTTTGGGGGGCTAGTGGCAGATACGCAGTATTTT. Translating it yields CASSPFGGLVADTQYF.

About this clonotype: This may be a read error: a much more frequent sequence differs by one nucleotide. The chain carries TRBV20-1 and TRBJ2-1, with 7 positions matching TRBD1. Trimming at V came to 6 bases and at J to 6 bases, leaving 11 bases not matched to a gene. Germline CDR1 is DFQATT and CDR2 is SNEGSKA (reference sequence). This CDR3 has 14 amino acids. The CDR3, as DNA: TGCAGTGCCAACCAGGGGGTCCGAGGCAATGAGCAGTTCTTC. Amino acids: CSANQGVRGNEQFF.

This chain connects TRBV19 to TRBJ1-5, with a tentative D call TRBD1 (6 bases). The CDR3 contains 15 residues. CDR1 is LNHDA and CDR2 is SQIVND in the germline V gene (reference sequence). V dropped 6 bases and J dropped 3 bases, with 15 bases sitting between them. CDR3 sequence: CASRRGGLSNQPQHF. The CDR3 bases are TGTGCCAGTAGACGTGGGGGGCTGTCCAATCAGCCCCAGCATTTT.

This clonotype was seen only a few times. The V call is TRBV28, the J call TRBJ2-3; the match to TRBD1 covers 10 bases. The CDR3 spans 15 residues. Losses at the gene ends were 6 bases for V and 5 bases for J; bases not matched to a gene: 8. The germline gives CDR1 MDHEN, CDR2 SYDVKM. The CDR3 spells CASRGDRGYEDTQYF. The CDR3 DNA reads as TGTGCCAGCAGGGGGGACAGGGGATACGAAGATACGCAGTATTTT.

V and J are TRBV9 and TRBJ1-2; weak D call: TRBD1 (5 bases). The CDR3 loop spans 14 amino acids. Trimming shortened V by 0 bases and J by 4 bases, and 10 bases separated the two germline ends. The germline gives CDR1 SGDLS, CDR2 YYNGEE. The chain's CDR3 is CASSVVEGSYGYTF. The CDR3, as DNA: TGTGCCAGCAGCGTAGTTGAGGGGTCCTATGGCTACACCTTC.

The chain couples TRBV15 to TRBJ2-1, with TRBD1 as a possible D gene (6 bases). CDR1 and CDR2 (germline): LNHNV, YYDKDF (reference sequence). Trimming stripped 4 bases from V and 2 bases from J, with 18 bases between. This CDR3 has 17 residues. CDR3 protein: CATSKDITGSAYNEQFF. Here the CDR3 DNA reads TGTGCCACCAGCAAAGACATCACAGGGTCCGCCTACAATGAGCAGTTCTTC.

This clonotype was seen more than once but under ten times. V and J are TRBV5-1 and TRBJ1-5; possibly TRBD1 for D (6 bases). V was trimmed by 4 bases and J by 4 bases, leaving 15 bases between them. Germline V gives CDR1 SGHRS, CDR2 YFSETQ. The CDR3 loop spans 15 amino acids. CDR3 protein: CASSAGGPGNQPQHF. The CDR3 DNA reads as TGCGCCAGCAGCGCCGGGGGGCCGGGGAATCAGCCCCAGCATTTT. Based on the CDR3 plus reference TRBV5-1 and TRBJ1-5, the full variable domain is KAGVTQTPRYLIKTRGQQVTLSCSPISGHRSVSWYQQTPGQGLQFLFEYFSETQRNKGNFPGRFSGRQFSNSRSEMNVSTLELGDSALYLCASSAGGPGNQPQHFGDGTRLSIL.

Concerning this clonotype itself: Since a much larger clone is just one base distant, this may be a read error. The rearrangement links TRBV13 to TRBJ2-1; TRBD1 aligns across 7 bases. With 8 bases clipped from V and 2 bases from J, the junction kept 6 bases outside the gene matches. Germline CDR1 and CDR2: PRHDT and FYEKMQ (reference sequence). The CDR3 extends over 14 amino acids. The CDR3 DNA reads TGTGCCAGCTGCATCGGACAGGCCTACAATGAGCAGTTCTTC. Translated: CASCIGQAYNEQFF.